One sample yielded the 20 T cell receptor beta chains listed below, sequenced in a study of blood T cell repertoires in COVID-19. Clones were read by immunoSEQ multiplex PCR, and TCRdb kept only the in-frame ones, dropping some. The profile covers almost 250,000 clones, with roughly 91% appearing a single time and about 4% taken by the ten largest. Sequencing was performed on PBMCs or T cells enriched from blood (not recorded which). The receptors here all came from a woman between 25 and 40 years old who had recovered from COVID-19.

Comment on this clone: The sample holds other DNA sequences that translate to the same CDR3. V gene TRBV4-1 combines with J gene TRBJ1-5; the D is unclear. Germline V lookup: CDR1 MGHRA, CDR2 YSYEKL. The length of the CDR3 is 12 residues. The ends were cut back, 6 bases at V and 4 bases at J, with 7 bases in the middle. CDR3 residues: CASSGPNQPQHF. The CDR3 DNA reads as TGCGCCAGCAGTGGGCCTAATCAGCCCCAGCATTTT.

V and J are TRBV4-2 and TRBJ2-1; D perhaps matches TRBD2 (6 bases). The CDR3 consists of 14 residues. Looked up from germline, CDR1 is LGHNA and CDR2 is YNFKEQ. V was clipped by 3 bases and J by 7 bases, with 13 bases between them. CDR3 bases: TGTGCCAGCAGCCACCCCCCGGGGGAGAATGAGCAGTTCTTC. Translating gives CASSHPPGENEQFF.

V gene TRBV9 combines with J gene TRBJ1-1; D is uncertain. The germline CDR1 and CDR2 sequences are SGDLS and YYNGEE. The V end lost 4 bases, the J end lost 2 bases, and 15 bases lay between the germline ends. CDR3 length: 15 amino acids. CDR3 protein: CASSFLPEGNTEAFF. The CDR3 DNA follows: TGTGCCAGCAGCTTCCTCCCGGAGGGAAACACTGAAGCTTTCTTT. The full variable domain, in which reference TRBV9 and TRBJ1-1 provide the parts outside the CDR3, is DSGVTQTPKHLITATGQRVTLRCSPRSGDLSVYWYQQSLDQGLQFLIQYYNGEERAKGNILERFSAQQFPDLHSELNLSSLELGDSALYFCASSFLPEGNTEAFFGQGTRLTVV.

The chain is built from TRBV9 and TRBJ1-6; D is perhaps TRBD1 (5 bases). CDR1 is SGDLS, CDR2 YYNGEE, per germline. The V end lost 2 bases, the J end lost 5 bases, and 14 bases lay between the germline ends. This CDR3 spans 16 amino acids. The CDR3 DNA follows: TGTGCCAGCAGCGTCGGACACGATCCTGATAATTCACCCCTCCACTTT. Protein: CASSVGHDPDNSPLHF. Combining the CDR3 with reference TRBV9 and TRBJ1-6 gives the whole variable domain DSGVTQTPKHLITATGQRVTLRCSPRSGDLSVYWYQQSLDQGLQFLIQYYNGEERAKGNILERFSAQQFPDLHSELNLSSLELGDSALYFCASSVGHDPDNSPLHFGNGTRLTVT.

The DNA for the CDR3 is TGTGCCAGCAGCGCCGCCGGGACAACCCCCTACGAGCAGTACTTC. Its translation is CASSAAGTTPYEQYF. This chain connects TRBV7-9 to TRBJ2-7, with D possibly matching TRBD1 (6 bases). CDR3 length: 15 residues. CDR1 is SEHNR, CDR2 FQNEAQ, per germline (reference sequence). Trimming took 5 bases from V and 2 from J, leaving 16 bases between them.

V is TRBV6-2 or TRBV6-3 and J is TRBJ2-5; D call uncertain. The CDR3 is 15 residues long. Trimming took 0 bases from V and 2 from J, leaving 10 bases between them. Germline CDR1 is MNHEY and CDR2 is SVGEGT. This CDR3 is CASSYSRDNQETQYF. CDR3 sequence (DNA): TGTGCCAGCAGTTACTCAAGAGACAATCAAGAGACCCAGTACTTC.

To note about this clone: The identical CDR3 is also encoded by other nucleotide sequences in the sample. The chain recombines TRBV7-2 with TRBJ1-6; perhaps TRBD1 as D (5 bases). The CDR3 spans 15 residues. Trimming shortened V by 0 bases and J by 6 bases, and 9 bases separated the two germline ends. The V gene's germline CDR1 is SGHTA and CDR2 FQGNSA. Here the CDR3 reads CASSLAGPPNSPLHF. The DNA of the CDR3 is TGTGCCAGCAGCTTAGCGGGGCCTCCTAATTCACCCCTCCACTTT.

CDR3 protein: CASSLPILAGGGLGNEQFF. CDR3 nucleotide sequence: TGTGCCAGCAGTCTTCCGATACTAGCGGGAGGGGGGCTGGGAAATGAGCAGTTCTTC. The chain joins TRBV28 to TRBJ2-1, with 13 bases identical to TRBD2. Trimming at V came to 5 bases and at J to 7 bases, leaving 17 bases not matched to a gene. The CDR3 is 19 amino acids. Germline V gene lookup returns CDR1 MDHEN and CDR2 SYDVKM.

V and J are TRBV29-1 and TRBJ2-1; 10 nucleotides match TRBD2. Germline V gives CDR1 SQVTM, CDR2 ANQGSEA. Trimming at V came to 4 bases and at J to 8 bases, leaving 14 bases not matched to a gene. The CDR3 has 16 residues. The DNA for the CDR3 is TGCAGCGTTGTGTTCTTAGCGGGAGGTGCCGGGGATGAGCAGTTCTTC. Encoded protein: CSVVFLAGGAGDEQFF.

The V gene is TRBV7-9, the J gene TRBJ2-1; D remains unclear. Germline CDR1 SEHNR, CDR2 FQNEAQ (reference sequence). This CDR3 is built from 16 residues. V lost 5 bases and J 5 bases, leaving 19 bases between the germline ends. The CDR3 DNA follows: TGTGCCAGCAGCCGAGACCAGGCAGGTACCGACAATGAGCAGTTCTTC. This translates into CASSRDQAGTDNEQFF.

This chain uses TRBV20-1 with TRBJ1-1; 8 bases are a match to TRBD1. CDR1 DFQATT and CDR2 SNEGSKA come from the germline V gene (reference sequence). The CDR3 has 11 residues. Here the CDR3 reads CRVTGDTEAFF. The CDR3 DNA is TGCAGGGTGACAGGGGACACTGAAGCTTTCTTT.

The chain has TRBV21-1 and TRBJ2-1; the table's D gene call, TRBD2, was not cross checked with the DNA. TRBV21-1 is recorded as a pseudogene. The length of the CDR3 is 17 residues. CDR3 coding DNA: TGTGCCAGCAGCAAAGCCCGCTCGGGACTAGTAGGGAATGAGCAGTTCTTC. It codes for CASSKARSGLVGNEQFF.

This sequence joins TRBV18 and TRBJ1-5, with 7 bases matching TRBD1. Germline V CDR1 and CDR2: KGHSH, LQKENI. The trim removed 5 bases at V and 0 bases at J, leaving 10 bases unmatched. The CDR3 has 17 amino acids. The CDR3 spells CASSEGQAFTSNQPQHF. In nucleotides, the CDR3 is TGTGCCAGCTCAGAAGGACAGGCCTTTACTAGCAATCAGCCCCAGCATTTT.

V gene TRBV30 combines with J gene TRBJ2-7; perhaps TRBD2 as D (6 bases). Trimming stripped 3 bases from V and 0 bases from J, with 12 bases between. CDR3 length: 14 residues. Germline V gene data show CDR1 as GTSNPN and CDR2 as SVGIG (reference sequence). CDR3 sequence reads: CAWRVIADSYEQYF. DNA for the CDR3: TGTGCCTGGAGGGTCATAGCGGACTCCTACGAGCAGTACTTC.

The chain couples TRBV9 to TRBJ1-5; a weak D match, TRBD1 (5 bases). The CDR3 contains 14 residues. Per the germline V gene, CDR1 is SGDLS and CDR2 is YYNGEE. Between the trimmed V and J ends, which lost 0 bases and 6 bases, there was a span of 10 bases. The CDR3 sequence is CASSVAGDGQPQHF. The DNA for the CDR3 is TGTGCCAGCAGCGTAGCGGGGGACGGTCAGCCCCAGCATTTT.

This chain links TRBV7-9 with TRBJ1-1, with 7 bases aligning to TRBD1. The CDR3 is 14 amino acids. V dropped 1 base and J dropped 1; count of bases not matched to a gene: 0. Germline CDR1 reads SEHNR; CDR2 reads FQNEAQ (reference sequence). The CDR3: CASSLGDRNTEAFF. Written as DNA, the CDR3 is TGTGCCAGCAGCTTAGGGGACAGGAACACTGAAGCTTTCTTT. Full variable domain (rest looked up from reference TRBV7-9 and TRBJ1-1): DTGVSQNPRHKITKRGQNVTFRCDPISEHNRLYWYRQTLGQGPEFLTYFQNEAQLEKSRLLSDRFSAERPKGSFSTLEIQRTEQGDSAMYLCASSLGDRNTEAFFGQGTRLTVV.

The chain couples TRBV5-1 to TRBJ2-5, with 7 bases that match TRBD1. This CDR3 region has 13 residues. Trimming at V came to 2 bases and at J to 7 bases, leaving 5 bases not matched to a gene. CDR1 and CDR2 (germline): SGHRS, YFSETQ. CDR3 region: CASSLIQGVTQYF. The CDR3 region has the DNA TGCGCCAGCAGCTTAATCCAGGGGGTGACCCAGTACTTC.

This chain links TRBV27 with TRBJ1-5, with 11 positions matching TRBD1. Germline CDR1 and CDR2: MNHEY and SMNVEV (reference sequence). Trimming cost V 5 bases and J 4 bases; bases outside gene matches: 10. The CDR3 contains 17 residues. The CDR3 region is CASSVISGTGGNQPQHF. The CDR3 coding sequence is TGTGCCAGCAGTGTGATATCCGGGACAGGGGGAAATCAGCCCCAGCATTTT.

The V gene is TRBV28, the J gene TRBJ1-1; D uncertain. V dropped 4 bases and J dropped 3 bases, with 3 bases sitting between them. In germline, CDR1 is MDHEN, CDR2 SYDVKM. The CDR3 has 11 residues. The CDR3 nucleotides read TGTGCCAGCAGTTCGGACACTGAAGCTTTCTTT. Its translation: CASSSDTEAFF. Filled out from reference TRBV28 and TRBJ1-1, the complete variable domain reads DVKVTQSSRYLVKRTGEKVFLECVQDMDHENMFWYRQDPGLGLRLIYFSYDVKMKEKGDIPEGYSVSREKKERFSLILESASTNQTSMYLCASSSDTEAFFGQGTRLTVV.

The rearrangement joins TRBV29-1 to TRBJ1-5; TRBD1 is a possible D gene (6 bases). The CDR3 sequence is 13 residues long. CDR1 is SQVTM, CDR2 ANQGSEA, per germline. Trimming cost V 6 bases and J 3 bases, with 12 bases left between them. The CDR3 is CSVSQGNNQPQHF. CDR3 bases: TGCAGCGTGAGTCAGGGGAACAATCAGCCCCAGCATTTT.